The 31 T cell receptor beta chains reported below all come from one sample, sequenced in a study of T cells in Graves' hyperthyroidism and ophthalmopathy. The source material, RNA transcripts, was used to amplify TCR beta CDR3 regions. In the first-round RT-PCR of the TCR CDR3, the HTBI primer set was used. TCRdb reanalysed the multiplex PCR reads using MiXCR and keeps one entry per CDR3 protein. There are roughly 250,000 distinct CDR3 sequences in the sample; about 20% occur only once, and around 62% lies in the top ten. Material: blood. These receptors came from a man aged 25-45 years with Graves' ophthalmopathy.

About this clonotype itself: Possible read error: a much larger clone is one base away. CDR3 region: CATRSSGTGFAGANVLTF. The CDR3 nucleotides are TGTGCCACCAGATCATCGGGTACAGGGTTCGCTGGGGCCAACGTCCTGACTTTC. This rearrangement joins TRBV10-3 to TRBJ2-6, with D possibly being TRBD1 (6 bases). The CDR3 has 18 amino acids. V was pared by 10 bases and J by 2 bases, with 24 bases between. The germline V gene has CDR1 ENHRY and CDR2 SYGVKD.

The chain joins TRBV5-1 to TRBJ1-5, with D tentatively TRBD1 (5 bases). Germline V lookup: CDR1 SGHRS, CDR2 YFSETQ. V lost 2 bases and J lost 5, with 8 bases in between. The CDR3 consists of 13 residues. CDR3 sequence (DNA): TGCGCCAGCAGCTTCGACAGCGATCAGCCCCAGCATTTT. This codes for CASSFDSDQPQHF.

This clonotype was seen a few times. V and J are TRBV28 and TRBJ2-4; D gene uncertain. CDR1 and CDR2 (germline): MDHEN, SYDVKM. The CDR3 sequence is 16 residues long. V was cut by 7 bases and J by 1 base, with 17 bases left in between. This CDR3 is CASTFWGRGAKNIQYF. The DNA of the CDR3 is TGTGCCAGCACCTTTTGGGGTAGAGGTGCCAAAAACATTCAGTACTTC.

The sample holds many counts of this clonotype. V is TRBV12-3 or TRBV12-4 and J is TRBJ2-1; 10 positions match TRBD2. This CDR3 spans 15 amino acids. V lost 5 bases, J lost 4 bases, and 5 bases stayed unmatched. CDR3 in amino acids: CASSKSGRGYNEQFF. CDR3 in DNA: TGTGCCAGCAGTAAAAGCGGGAGGGGTTACAATGAGCAGTTCTTC.

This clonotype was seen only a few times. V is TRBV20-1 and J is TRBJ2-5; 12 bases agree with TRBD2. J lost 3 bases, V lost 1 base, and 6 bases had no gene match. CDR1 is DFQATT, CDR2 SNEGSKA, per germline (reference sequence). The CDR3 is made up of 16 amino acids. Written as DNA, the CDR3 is TGCAGTGCTAGAGGGGATGGACTAGCGGGAAAAGAGACCCAGTACTTC. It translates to CSARGDGLAGKETQYF.

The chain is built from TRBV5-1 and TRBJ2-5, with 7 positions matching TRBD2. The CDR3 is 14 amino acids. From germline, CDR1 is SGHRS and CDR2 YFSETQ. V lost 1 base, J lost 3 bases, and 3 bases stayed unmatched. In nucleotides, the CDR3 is TGCGCCAGCAGCTTGAATCTAGCGGAAGAGACCCAGTACTTC. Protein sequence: CASSLNLAEETQYF.

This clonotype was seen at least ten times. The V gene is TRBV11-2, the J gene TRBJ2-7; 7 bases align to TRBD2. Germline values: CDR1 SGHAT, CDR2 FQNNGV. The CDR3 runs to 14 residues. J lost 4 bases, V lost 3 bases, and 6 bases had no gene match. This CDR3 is CASSFSGTKYEQYF. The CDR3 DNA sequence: TGTGCCAGCAGCTTTTCCGGGACTAAATACGAGCAGTACTTC.

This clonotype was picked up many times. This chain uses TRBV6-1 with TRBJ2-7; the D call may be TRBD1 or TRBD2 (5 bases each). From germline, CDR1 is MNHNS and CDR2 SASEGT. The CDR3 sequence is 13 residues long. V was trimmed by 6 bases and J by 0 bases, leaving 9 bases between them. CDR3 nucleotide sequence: TGTGCCAGCAGGGGGACCAGCTCCTACGAGCAGTACTTC. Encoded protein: CASRGTSSYEQYF.

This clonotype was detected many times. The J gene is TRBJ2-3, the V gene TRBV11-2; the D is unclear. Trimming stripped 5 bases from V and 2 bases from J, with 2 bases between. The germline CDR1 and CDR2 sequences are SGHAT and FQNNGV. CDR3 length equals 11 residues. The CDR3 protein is CASSTTDTQYF. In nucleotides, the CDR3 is TGTGCCAGCAGCACCACAGATACGCAGTATTTT.

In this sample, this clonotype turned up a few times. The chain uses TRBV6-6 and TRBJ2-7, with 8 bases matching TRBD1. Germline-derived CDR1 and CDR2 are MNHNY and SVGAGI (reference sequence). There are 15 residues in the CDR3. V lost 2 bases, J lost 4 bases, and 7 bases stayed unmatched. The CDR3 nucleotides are TGTGCCAGCAGTTACCTGGACAGGGTAGGTTACGAGCAGTACTTC. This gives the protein CASSYLDRVGYEQYF.

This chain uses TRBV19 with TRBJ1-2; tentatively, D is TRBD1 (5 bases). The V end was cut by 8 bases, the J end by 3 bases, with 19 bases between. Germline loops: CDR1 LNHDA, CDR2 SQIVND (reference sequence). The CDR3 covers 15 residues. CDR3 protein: CASQGRGREHYGYTF. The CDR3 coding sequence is TGTGCCAGTCAGGGAAGGGGCAGGGAACACTATGGCTACACCTTC.

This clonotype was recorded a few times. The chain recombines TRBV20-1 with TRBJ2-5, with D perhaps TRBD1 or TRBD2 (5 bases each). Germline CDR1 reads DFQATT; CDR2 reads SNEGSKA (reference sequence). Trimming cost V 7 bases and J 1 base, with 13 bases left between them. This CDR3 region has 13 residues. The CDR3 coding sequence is TGCAGTGTTGGCGAAGGGACCCAAGAGACCCAGTACTTC. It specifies CSVGEGTQETQYF.

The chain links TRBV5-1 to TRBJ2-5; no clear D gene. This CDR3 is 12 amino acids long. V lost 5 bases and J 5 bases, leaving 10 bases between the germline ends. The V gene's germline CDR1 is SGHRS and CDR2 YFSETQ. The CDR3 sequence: CASSSTTETQYF. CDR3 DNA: TGCGCCAGCAGTTCCACTACGGAGACCCAGTACTTC.

The CDR3 sequence is CASSYLMTGTSYEQYF. CDR3 bases: TGTGCCAGCAGTTACCTAATGACAGGGACCTCCTACGAGCAGTACTTC. The V call is TRBV6-6, the J call TRBJ2-7; 7 bases line up with TRBD1. V trimming: 2 bases; J trimming: 0 bases; junction bases outside the gene matches: 7. The CDR3 has 16 amino acids. The germline V gene has CDR1 MNHNY and CDR2 SVGAGI (reference sequence).

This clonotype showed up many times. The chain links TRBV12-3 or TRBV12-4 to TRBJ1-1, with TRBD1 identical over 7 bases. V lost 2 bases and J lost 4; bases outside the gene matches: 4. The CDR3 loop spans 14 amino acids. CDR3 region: CASSLRQGGTEAFF. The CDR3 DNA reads TGTGCCAGCAGTTTAAGACAGGGTGGCACTGAAGCTTTCTTT.

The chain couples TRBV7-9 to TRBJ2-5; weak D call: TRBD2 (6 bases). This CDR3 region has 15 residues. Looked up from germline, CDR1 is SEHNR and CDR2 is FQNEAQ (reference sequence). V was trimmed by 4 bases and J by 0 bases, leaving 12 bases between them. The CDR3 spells CASSSTRRDQETQYF. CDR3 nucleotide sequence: TGTGCCAGCAGCTCAACCCGGAGGGACCAAGAGACCCAGTACTTC.

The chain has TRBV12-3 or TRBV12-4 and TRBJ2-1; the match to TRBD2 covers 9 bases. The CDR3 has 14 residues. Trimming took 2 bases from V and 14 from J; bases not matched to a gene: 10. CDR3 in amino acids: CASSLNPSGRIEFF. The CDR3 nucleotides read TGTGCCAGCAGTTTAAACCCGAGCGGGAGGATCGAGTTCTTC.

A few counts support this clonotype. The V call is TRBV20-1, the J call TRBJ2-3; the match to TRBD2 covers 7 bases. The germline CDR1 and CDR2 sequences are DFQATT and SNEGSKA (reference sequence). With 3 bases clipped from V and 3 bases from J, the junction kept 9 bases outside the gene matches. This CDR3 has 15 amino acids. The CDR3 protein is CSASLRTRGTDTQYF. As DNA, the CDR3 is TGCAGTGCTAGTCTGCGGACTAGAGGAACAGATACGCAGTATTTT.

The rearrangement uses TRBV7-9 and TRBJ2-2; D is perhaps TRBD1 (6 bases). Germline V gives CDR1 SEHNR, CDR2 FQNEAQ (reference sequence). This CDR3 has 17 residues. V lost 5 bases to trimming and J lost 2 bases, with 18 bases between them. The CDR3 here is CASSPMITRGNTGELFF. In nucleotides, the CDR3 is TGTGCCAGCAGCCCCATGATCACCAGGGGCAACACCGGGGAGCTGTTTTTT.

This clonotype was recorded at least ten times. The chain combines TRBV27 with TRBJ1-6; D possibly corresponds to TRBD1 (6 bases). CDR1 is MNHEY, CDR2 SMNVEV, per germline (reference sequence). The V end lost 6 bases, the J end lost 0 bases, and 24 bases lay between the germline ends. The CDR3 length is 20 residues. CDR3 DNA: TGTGCCAGCAGCCGAAGCGGACAGTTCTCCCTTCGCTCCTATAATTCACCCCTCCACTTT. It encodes CASSRSGQFSLRSYNSPLHF.

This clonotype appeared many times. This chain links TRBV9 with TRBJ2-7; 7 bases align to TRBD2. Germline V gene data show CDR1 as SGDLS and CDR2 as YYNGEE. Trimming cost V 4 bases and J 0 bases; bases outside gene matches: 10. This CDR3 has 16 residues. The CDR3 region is CASSPTQRGSSYEQYF. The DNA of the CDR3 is TGTGCCAGCAGCCCAACTCAGCGGGGAAGCTCCTACGAGCAGTACTTC.

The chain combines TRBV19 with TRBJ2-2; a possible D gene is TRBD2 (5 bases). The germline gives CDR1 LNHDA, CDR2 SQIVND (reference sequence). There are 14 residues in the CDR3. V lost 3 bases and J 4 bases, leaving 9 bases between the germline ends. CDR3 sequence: CASSMVARTGELFF. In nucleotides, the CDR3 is TGTGCCAGTAGTATGGTAGCGCGCACCGGGGAGCTGTTTTTT.

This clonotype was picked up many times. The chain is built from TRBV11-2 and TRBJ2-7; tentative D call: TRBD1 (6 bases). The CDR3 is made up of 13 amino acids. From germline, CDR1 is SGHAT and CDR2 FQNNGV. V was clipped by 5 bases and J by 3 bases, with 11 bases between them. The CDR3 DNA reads TGTGCCAGCAGCCCGGGACACAACTACGAGCAGTACTTC. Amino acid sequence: CASSPGHNYEQYF.

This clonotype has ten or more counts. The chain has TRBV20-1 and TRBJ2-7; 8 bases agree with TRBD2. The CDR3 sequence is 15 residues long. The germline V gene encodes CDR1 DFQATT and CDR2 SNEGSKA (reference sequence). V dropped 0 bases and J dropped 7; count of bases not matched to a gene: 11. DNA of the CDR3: TGCAGTGCTAGAGAAACTAGCGGCCGACGGCTGGAGCAGTACTTC. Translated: CSARETSGRRLEQYF.

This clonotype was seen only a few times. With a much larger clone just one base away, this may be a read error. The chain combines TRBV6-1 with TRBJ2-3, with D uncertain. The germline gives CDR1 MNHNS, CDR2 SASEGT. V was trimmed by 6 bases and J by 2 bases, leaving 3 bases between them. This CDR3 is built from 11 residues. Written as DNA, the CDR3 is TGTGCCAGCAGAACCACAGATACGCAGTATTTT. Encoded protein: CASRTTDTQYF.

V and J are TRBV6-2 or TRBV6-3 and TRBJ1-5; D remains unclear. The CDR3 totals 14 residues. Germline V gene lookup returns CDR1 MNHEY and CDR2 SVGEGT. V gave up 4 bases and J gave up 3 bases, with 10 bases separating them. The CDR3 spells CASSSGGNNQPQHF. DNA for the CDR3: TGTGCCAGCAGTTCTGGTGGGAACAATCAGCCCCAGCATTTT.

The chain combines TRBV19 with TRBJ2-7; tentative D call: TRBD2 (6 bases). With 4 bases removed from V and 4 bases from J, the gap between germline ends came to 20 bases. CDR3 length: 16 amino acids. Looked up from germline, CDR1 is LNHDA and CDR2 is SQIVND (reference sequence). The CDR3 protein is CASSTRGGGNLYEQYF. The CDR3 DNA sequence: TGTGCCAGTAGTACCCGTGGTGGCGGGAATTTGTACGAGCAGTACTTC.

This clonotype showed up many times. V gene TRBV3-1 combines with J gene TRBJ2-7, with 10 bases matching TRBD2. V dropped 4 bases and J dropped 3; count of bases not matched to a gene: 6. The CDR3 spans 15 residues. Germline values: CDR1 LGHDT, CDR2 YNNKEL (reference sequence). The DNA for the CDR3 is TGTGCCAGCAGCCCCCGGACTAGCGGATACTACGAGCAGTACTTC. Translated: CASSPRTSGYYEQYF.

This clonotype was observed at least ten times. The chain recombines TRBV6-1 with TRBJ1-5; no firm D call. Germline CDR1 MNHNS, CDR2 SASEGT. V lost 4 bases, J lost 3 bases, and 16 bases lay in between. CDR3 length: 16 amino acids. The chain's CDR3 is CASSVFSVDDNQPQHF. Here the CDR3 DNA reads TGTGCCAGCAGTGTGTTTTCAGTGGATGACAATCAGCCCCAGCATTTT.

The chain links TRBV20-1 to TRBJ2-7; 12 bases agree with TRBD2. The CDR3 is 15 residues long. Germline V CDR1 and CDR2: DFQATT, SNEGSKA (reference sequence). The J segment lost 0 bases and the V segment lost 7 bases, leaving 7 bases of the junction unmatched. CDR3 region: CSVLPTSGSSYEQYF. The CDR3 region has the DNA TGCAGTGTTCTTCCGACTAGCGGGAGCTCCTACGAGCAGTACTTC.

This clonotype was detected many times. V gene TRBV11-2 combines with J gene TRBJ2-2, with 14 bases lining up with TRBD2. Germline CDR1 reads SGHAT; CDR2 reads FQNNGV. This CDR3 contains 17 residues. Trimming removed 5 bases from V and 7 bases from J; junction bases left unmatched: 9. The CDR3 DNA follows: TGTGCCAGCAGCGCGTCCGGGACTAGCGGGAGTGGCGGGGAGCTGTTTTTT. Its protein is CASSASGTSGSGGELFF.